The 24 T cell receptor beta chains below were found in one sample sequenced in a study of T cells in localized non-small cell lung cancer. Libraries were prepared by immunoSEQ multiplex PCR; TCRdb keeps only in-frame clonotypes and omits some of them. The data hold about 2,200 clones, with roughly 24% observed a single time. The sequences come from normal lung tissue next to the tumor, collected before any cancer treatment. Source of these receptors: a man aged 40 to 75 with stage III lung adenocarcinoma.

The rearrangement uses TRBV5-1 and TRBJ2-5; the D gene is possibly TRBD1 (5 bases). Germline V gene data show CDR1 as SGHRS and CDR2 as YFSETQ. The CDR3 runs 14 residues. The germline V and J ends were trimmed by 0 bases and 3 bases, with 9 bases remaining between them. CDR3 nucleotide sequence: TGCGCCAGCAGCTTGGCCGGCAGGGAAGAGACCCAGTACTTC. Its translation: CASSLAGREETQYF.

The CDR3: CASSIGATGGFNQPQHF. As DNA, the CDR3 is TGTGCCAGTAGTATAGGAGCAACAGGGGGTTTCAATCAGCCCCAGCATTTT. The chain uses TRBV19 and TRBJ1-5; 8 nucleotides match TRBD1. Germline V CDR1 and CDR2: LNHDA, SQIVND (reference sequence). The CDR3 has 17 residues. After removal of 1 base from V and 3 bases from J, the junction contained 8 bases not matched to a gene.

This clone counts as large (0.1 to 1%). The chain is built from TRBV6-8 and TRBJ1-1, with 9 bases matching TRBD1. Germline assignment: CDR1 MNHGY and CDR2 SAAAGT. CDR3 length: 14 residues. Losses at the gene ends were 5 bases for V and 7 bases for J; bases not matched to a gene: 8. CDR3 DNA sequence: TGTGCCAGCAGTCCCGGGACAGGGAGAATTGAAGCTTTCTTT. Protein: CASSPGTGRIEAFF.

This clone showed up just a few times. The chain links TRBV9 to TRBJ1-3; D is uncertain. The V end was cut by 5 bases, the J end by 0 bases, with 12 bases between. The CDR3 has 15 residues. The germline gives CDR1 SGDLS, CDR2 YYNGEE. DNA of the CDR3: TGTGCCAGCAGTGACGGCAGAAGCTCTGGAAACACCATATATTTT. It specifies CASSDGRSSGNTIYF.

The gene calls are TRBV19 and TRBJ2-7; 10 nucleotides agree with TRBD2. V shed 5 bases, J shed 6 bases, and the junction held 10 bases outside the gene matches. Germline CDR1 and CDR2: LNHDA and SQIVND (reference sequence). The CDR3 runs to 15 residues. The CDR3 here is CASSFLAGASSEQYF. The CDR3 DNA is TGTGCCAGTAGTTTTCTAGCGGGGGCCAGCAGCGAGCAGTACTTC.

In its sample, this clone ranks as medium-sized. The V call is TRBV11-3, the J call TRBJ2-2, with TRBD2 matching over 8 bases. CDR3 length: 17 amino acids. The V and J ends lost 5 bases and 1 base, in that order; junction bases with no gene match: 9. Germline loops: CDR1 SGHNT, CDR2 YENEEA. The CDR3 region has the DNA TGTGCCAGCAGCCATCCATTGCGGGGGGAGAACACCGGGGAGCTGTTTTTT. This sequence encodes CASSHPLRGENTGELFF.

The chain couples TRBV19 to TRBJ1-5; no firm D call. Germline V gives CDR1 LNHDA, CDR2 SQIVND (reference sequence). Between the trimmed V and J ends, which lost 2 bases and 7 bases, there was a span of 6 bases. The CDR3 has 12 residues. CDR3 DNA sequence: TGTGCCAGTAGTATACTCAACCAGCCCCAGCATTTT. This sequence encodes CASSILNQPQHF.

This clone was seen more than once but under ten times. The chain links TRBV10-3 to TRBJ2-7; weak D call: TRBD1 (5 bases). Germline V gene sequence: CDR1 ENHRY, CDR2 SYGVKD. Trimming took off 0 bases at V and 2 bases at J, with 8 bases between the two ends. This CDR3 contains 14 residues. CDR3 amino acids: CAISESDRTYEQYF. Written as DNA, the CDR3 is TGTGCCATCAGTGAGTCCGACAGAACCTACGAGCAGTACTTC.

V and J are TRBV11-3 and TRBJ2-3; TRBD1 matches at 10 bases. CDR1 and CDR2 (germline): SGHNT, YENEEA. Germline trimming cut 3 bases from V and 1 base from J; bases unmatched to any gene: 1. The CDR3 contains 15 residues. The CDR3 nucleotides are TGTGCCAGCAGCTTTGGGACAGGGGGCACAGATACGCAGTATTTT. It codes for CASSFGTGGTDTQYF.

The V and J genes are TRBV6-8 and TRBJ2-1; a possible D gene is TRBD2 (5 bases). Germline-derived CDR1 and CDR2 are MNHGY and SAAAGT. CDR3 length: 13 residues. With 5 bases removed from V and 10 bases from J, the gap between germline ends came to 15 bases. CDR3 residues: CASSPLAGEEQFF. CDR3 in DNA: TGTGCCAGCAGTCCCCTAGCCGGTGAGGAGCAGTTCTTC.

The chain joins TRBV6-8 to TRBJ1-1; the D is unclear. Trimming removed 5 bases from V and 6 bases from J, with 13 bases in between. The CDR3 is 13 amino acids. Germline V gene data show CDR1 as MNHGY and CDR2 as SAAAGT. This chain's CDR3 is CASSGVGVSEAFF. The DNA for the CDR3 is TGTGCCAGCAGTGGGGTCGGGGTCTCTGAAGCTTTCTTT.

This clone was counted a few times. The chain links TRBV6-8 to TRBJ2-7, with 7 bases identical to TRBD2. The CDR3 consists of 16 residues. V was clipped by 8 bases and J by 1 base; unmatched bases: 14. The germline CDR1 and CDR2 sequences are MNHGY and SAAAGT. The CDR3 here is CASDDPGTTRSYEQYF. In nucleotides, the CDR3 is TGTGCCAGCGACGACCCCGGGACTACGAGATCCTACGAGCAGTACTTC.

This clone rates as large. The rearrangement joins TRBV18 to TRBJ2-3; tentatively, D is TRBD1 (6 bases). This CDR3 contains 16 residues. Trimming left V 4 bases short and J 0 bases short, with 14 bases between. Germline-derived CDR1 and CDR2 are KGHSH and LQKENI. The CDR3 nucleotides are TGTGCCAGCTCACTCCAACAGGGAACTAGCACAGATACGCAGTATTTT. Translation gives CASSLQQGTSTDTQYF.

This sequence joins TRBV5-1 and TRBJ1-1; 8 bases line up with TRBD1. The ends lost 3 bases at V and 0 bases at J; junction bases unmatched: 1. CDR1 is SGHRS, CDR2 YFSETQ, per germline. CDR3 length equals 14 residues. The CDR3 sequence: CASSWTGMNTEAFF. The CDR3 region has the DNA TGCGCCAGCAGCTGGACAGGGATGAACACTGAAGCTTTCTTT.

The chain joins TRBV18 to TRBJ1-1; 7 nucleotides line up with TRBD1. This CDR3 has 17 amino acids. Germline loops: CDR1 KGHSH, CDR2 LQKENI. The trim removed 6 bases at V and 2 bases at J, leaving 15 bases unmatched. CDR3 region: CASSSTGDIIGNTEAFF. The DNA of the CDR3 is TGTGCCAGCTCCAGCACAGGGGATATCATCGGAAACACTGAAGCTTTCTTT.

The chain is built from TRBV9 and TRBJ2-7; the match to TRBD2 covers 7 bases. The CDR3 sequence is 15 residues long. The germline CDR1 and CDR2 sequences are SGDLS and YYNGEE. With 4 bases clipped from V and 2 bases from J, the junction kept 9 bases outside the gene matches. CDR3 residues: CASSPSGAGTYEQYF. In nucleotides, the CDR3 is TGTGCCAGCAGCCCCTCGGGAGCGGGAACCTACGAGCAGTACTTC.

The chain combines TRBV30 with TRBJ1-4, with D tentatively TRBD1 (5 bases). The CDR3 covers 14 residues. The V and J ends lost 8 bases and 4 bases respectively, with 17 bases between them. CDR1 is GTSNPN, CDR2 SVGIG, per germline (reference sequence). CDR3 amino acids: CARGGEGINEKLFF. CDR3 sequence (DNA): TGTGCCCGCGGGGGGGAGGGCATTAATGAAAAACTGTTTTTT.

Judged by abundance, this clone is large. V is TRBV6-8 and J is TRBJ1-3; D may be TRBD1 (6 bases). The V end was cut by 6 bases, the J end by 4 bases, with 19 bases between. Germline V gene lookup returns CDR1 MNHGY and CDR2 SAAAGT. The CDR3 runs 16 residues. The CDR3 loop is CASRREGGAQGNTIYF. CDR3 bases: TGTGCCAGCAGACGAGAGGGGGGGGCGCAGGGAAACACCATATATTTT.

The chain recombines TRBV30 with TRBJ1-2; no clear D gene. Germline CDR1 GTSNPN, CDR2 SVGIG (reference sequence). The CDR3 runs 13 residues. V lost 3 bases, J lost 6 bases, and 14 bases lay in between. CDR3 sequence (DNA): TGTGCCTGGAGACGAGGGAGTGGGAATGGCTACACCTTC. Amino acid sequence: CAWRRGSGNGYTF.

The chain carries TRBV30 and TRBJ2-7; D may be TRBD2 (7 bases). The germline gives CDR1 GTSNPN, CDR2 SVGIG (reference sequence). CDR3 size: 13 residues. The germline V and J ends were trimmed by 0 bases and 6 bases, with 12 bases remaining between them. The CDR3 region has the DNA TGTGCCTGGAGTGTATCGGGGGGCGGCGAGCAGTACTTC. Encoded protein: CAWSVSGGGEQYF.

The chain recombines TRBV10-3 with TRBJ1-1; possible D gene TRBD1, 6 bases. CDR1 ENHRY and CDR2 SYGVKD come from the germline V gene. V lost 1 base and J 0 bases, leaving 9 bases between the germline ends. The CDR3 is 15 amino acids. CDR3 sequence reads: CAISEWGDMNTEAFF. CDR3 nucleotide sequence: TGTGCCATCAGTGAGTGGGGGGACATGAACACTGAAGCTTTCTTT.

The genes are TRBV12-5 and TRBJ2-1, with 10 bases fitting TRBD2. Trimming at V came to 1 base and at J to 6 bases, leaving 6 bases not matched to a gene. This CDR3 has 16 amino acids. Per the germline V gene, CDR1 is LGHNT and CDR2 is FRNRAP. CDR3 bases: TGTGCTAGTGGTTTGGCCCTAGCGGGAGTGTCCAATGAGCAGTTCTTC. Protein: CASGLALAGVSNEQFF.

A remark on this clone: One end of the junction fails to match germline, which may point to a read error. The gene calls are TRBV6-1 and TRBJ1-1; tentatively, D is TRBD1 (5 bases). This CDR3 is 13 amino acids long. CDR1 is MNHNS and CDR2 is SASEGT in the germline V gene. The CDR3 sequence is CAISEGVGTEAFF. As DNA, the CDR3 is TGTGCCATCAGTGAAGGGGTGGGCACTGAAGCTTTCTTT.

Ten or more counts support this clone. The J gene is TRBJ2-7, the V gene TRBV11-3; unclear D gene. This CDR3 is built from 15 residues. Between the trimmed V and J ends, which lost 4 bases and 0 bases, there was a span of 13 bases. The germline V gene encodes CDR1 SGHNT and CDR2 YENEEA. The CDR3 nucleotides are TGTGCCAGCAGCTGGATCGGACGGAGCTCCTACGAGCAGTACTTC. Amino acids: CASSWIGRSSYEQYF. The full variable domain, in which reference TRBV11-3 and TRBJ2-7 provide the parts outside the CDR3, is EAGVVQSPRYKIIEKKQPVAFWCNPISGHNTLYWYLQNLGQGPELLIRYENEEAVDDSQLPKDRFSAERLKGVDSTLKIQPAELGDSAVYLCASSWIGRSSYEQYFGPGTRLTVT.